The clone carrying this T cell receptor (beta chain) has a count of ten or more. Its antigen is not identified. CDR3 regions of TCR beta were amplified from RNA transcripts. An opening RT-PCR round employed HTBI primers and preceded a second-round multiplex PCR. TCRdb passed the multiplex PCR reads through MiXCR, listing each CDR3 protein once. The table has hundreds of thousands of distinct CDR3 sequences, more than 40% seen once. This sample was taken from a study of Graves' ophthalmopathy and Graves' hyperthyroidism. The germline V gene encodes CDR1 LGHDT and CDR2 YNNKEL (reference sequence). This CDR3 is 12 amino acids long. Between the trimmed V and J ends, which lost 3 bases and 3 bases, there was a span of 6 bases. Whole-study findings and limits: Stable hyperthyroidism and ophthalmopathy were told apart by a 13-signature model, which achieved 85% to 90% sensitivity and 65% to 83% specificity. The majority of expanded thyroid clonotypes above 0.001 frequency also occurred in blood.

The sequence came from an adult man with Graves' ophthalmopathy. J is TRBJ2-7 and V is TRBV3-1; no clear D. Sequenced sample: peripheral blood. The CDR3 loop is CASSQVNYEQYF. In DNA form, the CDR3 reads TGTGCCAGCAGCCAGGTAAACTACGAGCAGTACTTC.